This is a list of T cell receptor beta chains from one sample in a study of T-cell memory formation after mild COVID-19. Using its own MiXCR run on the 5' RACE reads, TCRdb lists one record per CDR3 protein. Among tens of thousands of distinct CDR3 sequences listed, over 8.5% were seen once. Sequenced input: PBMCs or a T cell subset sorted from them (not recorded which). The receptors originated from an adult woman who had mild COVID-19 (a few samples of this study predate the infection). Cell type and time point are not known. Both conserved end residues are part of each CDR3. A D gene is named only where the DNA matches it firmly. Clone size is shown for a subset of rows, as once, few, many or a class of expanded clone.

size	V	D	J	length	DNA	CDR3
few	TRBV27	TRBD2	TRBJ2-3	18	TGTGCCAGCAGTTTCCGGACCTATAGCGGGAGGCCCACAGATACGCAGTATTTT	CASSFRTYSGRPTDTQYF
few	TRBV7-9	TRBD2	TRBJ2-7	14	TGTGCCAGCAGCCCAAGGACTAGCGTCGACGAGCAGTACTTC	CASSPRTSVDEQYF
.	TRBV20-1	TRBD1	TRBJ2-2	16	TGCAGTGCTAGAGACCTCATGACAGGGAATAATGGGGAGCTGTTTTTT	CSARDLMTGNNGELFF
.	TRBV5-1	TRBD1	TRBJ1-1	16	TGCGCCAGCAGCTTATCGATGCAGGGGGCGAACTCTGAAGCTTTCTTT	CASSLSMQGANSEAFF
few	TRBV7-9	.	TRBJ2-7	14	TGTGCCAGCAGCTTGGGGGAACGGGCCTACGAGCAGTACTTC	CASSLGERAYEQYF
.	TRBV12-3/TRBV12-4	.	TRBJ2-7	15	TGTGCCAGCAGTACGGATGGGAACGGGCCGCACGAGCAGTACTTC	CASSTDGNGPHEQYF
few	TRBV5-1	.	TRBJ1-1	12	TGCGCCAGCAGTTCCGGACGGGGCGAAGCTTTCTTT	CASSSGRGEAFF
.	TRBV5-6	.	TRBJ1-1	13	TGTGCCAGCATATATATGCCCCACACTGAAGCTTTCTTT	CASIYMPHTEAFF
many	TRBV20-1	.	TRBJ1-6	13	TGCAGTGCTAGGGGGGTAAATAATTCACCCCTCCACTTT	CSARGVNNSPLHF
many	TRBV7-8	.	TRBJ2-1	14	TGTGCCAGCAGCTTTAGGGACCGCTACAATGAGCAGTTCTTC	CASSFRDRYNEQFF
few	TRBV20-1	.	TRBJ1-2	12	TGCAGTGCTTTCGATGAGGACTATGGCTACACCTTC	CSAFDEDYGYTF
many	TRBV27	.	TRBJ1-1	13	TGTGCCAGCAGCAGGGCGGGGAACACTGAAGCTTTCTTT	CASSRAGNTEAFF
many	TRBV6-5	TRBD1	TRBJ2-7	16	TGTGCCAGCGCGCCGGGAACCCCGGGACAGGGTAGGGAGCAGTACTTC	CASAPGTPGQGREQYF
few	TRBV5-8	.	TRBJ1-2	13	TGTGCCAGCAGCTTGGAAAGGAACTATGGCTACACCTTC	CASSLERNYGYTF
.	TRBV6-5	TRBD1	TRBJ2-3	16	TGTGCCAGCAGTTACGCCTTGGGACAGACCACAGATACGCAGTATTTT	CASSYALGQTTDTQYF
many	TRBV12-3/TRBV12-4	TRBD2	TRBJ2-1	14	TGTGCCAGCAGACTAGCGGGGATTATCAATGAGCAGTTCTTC	CASRLAGIINEQFF
.	TRBV20-1	.	TRBJ1-1	14	TGCAGTGCGCCAGACAGTCTAGTGAACACTGAAGCTTTCTTT	CSAPDSLVNTEAFF
.	TRBV12-3/TRBV12-4	.	TRBJ1-5	17	TGTGCCAGCAGCTTAGGCCACGGGGCGGTAAGCAATCAGCCCCAGCATTTT	CASSLGHGAVSNQPQHF
many	TRBV7-2	.	TRBJ2-5	16	TGTGCCAGCAGGGTAGCGGGCCCAGGGGGCCAAGAGACCCAGTACTTC	CASRVAGPGGQETQYF
many	TRBV6-5	.	TRBJ2-7	13	TGTGCCAGCAGTTACGGGAGTCGCCGCGAGCAGTACTTC	CASSYGSRREQYF
.	TRBV12-3/TRBV12-4	TRBD1	TRBJ2-7	14	TGTGCCAGCAGTACAGGGGGTGGTAGAGTCGAGCAGTACTTC	CASSTGGGRVEQYF
.	TRBV24-1	TRBD2	TRBJ2-5	14	TGTGCCACCAGTGATCCTAGCGGGATCCATACCCAGTACTTC	CATSDPSGIHTQYF
many	TRBV2	.	TRBJ2-1	16	TGTGCCAGCAGTGAAGCGACAAGGGTCTCCTACAATGAGCAGTTCTTC	CASSEATRVSYNEQFF
many	TRBV7-6	TRBD2	TRBJ2-3	15	TGTGCCAGCAGCACGAGGACTAGCCTCCCAGATACGCAGTATTTT	CASSTRTSLPDTQYF
many	TRBV29-1	.	TRBJ1-2	12	TGCAGCGTTGAAGCAAGCCCCGTCGGCTACACCTTC	CSVEASPVGYTF
many	TRBV7-6	TRBD2	TRBJ2-7	14	TGTGCCAGCAGCCCAACTAGCGGACCATACGAGCAGTACTTC	CASSPTSGPYEQYF
.	TRBV3-1	.	TRBJ2-7	12	TGTGCCAGCAGCCCCCAGGGGGGCGAGCAGTACTTC	CASSPQGGEQYF
.	TRBV28	.	TRBJ1-2	16	TGTGCCAGCAGACCCGGGCCGACAGGACTTCGTCCAGGCTACACCTTC	CASRPGPTGLRPGYTF
few	TRBV7-6	.	TRBJ2-1	13	TGTGCCAGCAGGACCTCTAGGGACAATGAGCAGTTCTTC	CASRTSRDNEQFF
.	TRBV9	.	TRBJ2-1	13	TGTGCCAGCAGTCCCATTCCAGGCAATGAGCAGTTCTTC	CASSPIPGNEQFF
many	TRBV5-5	.	TRBJ2-3	12	TGTGCCAGCAGCTTGGATGCGGATACGCAGTATTTT	CASSLDADTQYF
few	TRBV7-9	.	TRBJ1-5	14	TGTGCCAGCAGCTTACAGGGTTCCAATCAGCCCCAGCATTTT	CASSLQGSNQPQHF
.	TRBV11-2	TRBD1	TRBJ2-7	13	TGTGCCAGCAGCCGACAGGGAACCTACGAGCAGTACTTC	CASSRQGTYEQYF
few	TRBV20-1	TRBD2	TRBJ2-7	14	TGCAGTGCTAGAGGGACTAGCGGGAGCTACGAGCAGTACTTC	CSARGTSGSYEQYF
.	TRBV6-2/TRBV6-3	.	TRBJ1-2	14	TGTGCCAGCAGTTACTGGGAGAGCCCCCTCGGCTACACCTTC	CASSYWESPLGYTF